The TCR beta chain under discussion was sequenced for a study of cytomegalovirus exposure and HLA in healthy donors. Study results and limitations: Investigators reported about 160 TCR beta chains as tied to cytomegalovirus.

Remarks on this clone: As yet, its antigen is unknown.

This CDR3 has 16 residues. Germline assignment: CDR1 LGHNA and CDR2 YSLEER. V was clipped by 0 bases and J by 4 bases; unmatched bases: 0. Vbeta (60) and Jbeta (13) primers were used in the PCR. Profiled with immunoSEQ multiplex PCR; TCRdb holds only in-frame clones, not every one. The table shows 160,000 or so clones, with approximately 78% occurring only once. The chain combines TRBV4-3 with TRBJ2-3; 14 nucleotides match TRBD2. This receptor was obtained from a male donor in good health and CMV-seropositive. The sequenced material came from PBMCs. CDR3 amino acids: CASSQETSGGADTQYF. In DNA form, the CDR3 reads TGCGCCAGCAGCCAAGAGACTAGCGGGGGGGCAGATACGCAGTATTTT.